Shown below are 19 T cell receptor beta chains from a single sample sequenced in a study of blood T cell repertoires in COVID-19. Sequencing was performed with immunoSEQ multiplex PCR; in TCRdb, only in-frame clones are kept and a portion is missing. The profile shows 70,000 or so clones, under 95% of them singletons. Input material: peripheral blood. The receptor set was obtained from a man aged 45 to 65 with acute or convalescent COVID-19.

There are a few counts of this clone. The chain is built from TRBV27 and TRBJ2-2, with 9 bases lining up with TRBD1. The CDR3 has 15 residues. Germline V gene sequence: CDR1 MNHEY, CDR2 SMNVEV (reference sequence). V lost 6 bases to trimming and J lost 3 bases; unmatched junction nucleotides: 5. The CDR3 loop reads CASRTGQGYTGELFF. The CDR3 region has the DNA TGTGCCAGCAGGACGGGACAGGGCTACACCGGGGAGCTGTTTTTT.

This clone was observed a single time. The chain recombines TRBV6-5 with TRBJ1-2; D might be TRBD1 (6 bases). CDR1 is MNHEY and CDR2 is SVGAGI in the germline V gene. The CDR3 has 15 amino acids. Trimming took 0 bases from V and 4 from J, leaving 12 bases between them. Here the CDR3 reads CASSYSGQGTYGYTF. CDR3 coding DNA: TGTGCCAGCAGTTACTCAGGCCAGGGGACCTATGGCTACACCTTC.

The chain joins TRBV11-3 to TRBJ2-1; D not resolved. V lost 2 bases, J lost 5 bases, and 13 bases lay in between. Germline CDR1 reads SGHNT; CDR2 reads YENEEA. The CDR3 is 15 amino acids. The CDR3 DNA is TGTGCCAGCAGCTTAAAATCAGGCAGGAACAATGAGCAGTTCTTC. As protein: CASSLKSGRNNEQFF. Variable domain in full (rest from reference TRBV11-3 and TRBJ2-1): EAGVVQSPRYKIIEKKQPVAFWCNPISGHNTLYWYLQNLGQGPELLIRYENEEAVDDSQLPKDRFSAERLKGVDSTLKIQPAELGDSAVYLCASSLKSGRNNEQFFGPGTRLTVL.

The chain's CDR3 is CASSPTGGFNTEAFF. DNA for the CDR3: TGTGCCAGCAGCCCTACCGGGGGTTTCAACACTGAAGCTTTCTTT. The chain employs TRBV27 and TRBJ1-1; D may be TRBD1 (5 bases). CDR1 and CDR2 from the germline V gene are MNHEY and SMNVEV (reference sequence). The CDR3 sequence is 15 residues long. V was pared by 6 bases and J by 2 bases, with 16 bases between.

V gene TRBV19 combines with J gene TRBJ2-7; TRBD1 agrees at 7 bases. The junction had 7 bases not matched to a gene; V was cut back by 5 bases and J by 3 bases. The CDR3 spans 14 residues. Germline V CDR1 and CDR2: LNHDA, SQIVND (reference sequence). The DNA of the CDR3 is TGTGCCAGTAGTCCCCGGGACAGCTACTACGAGCAGTACTTC. This translates into CASSPRDSYYEQYF.

The chain couples TRBV19 to TRBJ2-7; D gene unclear. Germline V gene lookup returns CDR1 LNHDA and CDR2 SQIVND (reference sequence). V lost 1 base to trimming and J lost 1 base, with 8 bases between them. The CDR3 loop spans 14 amino acids. CDR3 nucleotides: TGTGCCAGTAGTATAGGTGGCTTTTCCTACGAGCAGTACTTC. This gives the protein CASSIGGFSYEQYF. Full variable domain (outside the CDR3, taken from reference TRBV19 and TRBJ2-7): DGGITQSPKYLFRKEGQNVTLSCEQNLNHDAMYWYRQDPGQGLRLIYYSQIVNDFQKGDIAEGYSVSREKKESFPLTVTSAQKNPTAFYLCASSIGGFSYEQYFGPGTRLTVT.

The chain carries TRBV3-1 (or the pseudogene TRBV3-2) and TRBJ1-6; 8 bases match TRBD1. Trimming cost V 6 bases and J 5 bases; bases outside gene matches: 3. Germline values: CDR1 LGHDT, CDR2 YNNKEL (reference sequence). This CDR3 is built from 14 residues. Written as DNA, the CDR3 is TGTGCCAGCAGAGCGGACAGGGATAATTCACCCCTCCACTTT. Its protein product is CASRADRDNSPLHF.

The chain uses TRBV4-3 and TRBJ2-4; D not certain. Germline CDR1 and CDR2: LGHNA and YSLEER. Trimming took 1 base from V and 0 from J, leaving 7 bases between them. CDR3 length: 15 residues. The CDR3 spells CASSQGYRAKNIQYF. The CDR3, as DNA: TGCGCCAGCAGCCAAGGGTACAGAGCCAAAAACATTCAGTACTTC.

The chain couples TRBV28 to TRBJ1-3; D is unclear. V lost 3 bases to trimming and J lost 0 bases, with 6 bases between them. Germline assignment: CDR1 MDHEN and CDR2 SYDVKM. There are 14 residues in the CDR3. CDR3 DNA sequence: TGTGCCAGCAGTTTCGACTACTCTGGAAACACCATATATTTT. Translated, it gives CASSFDYSGNTIYF. Complete variable domain (other parts from reference TRBV28 and TRBJ1-3): DVKVTQSSRYLVKRTGEKVFLECVQDMDHENMFWYRQDPGLGLRLIYFSYDVKMKEKGDIPEGYSVSREKKERFSLILESASTNQTSMYLCASSFDYSGNTIYFGEGSWLTVV.

The chain uses TRBV29-1 and TRBJ2-7; D perhaps matches TRBD2 (6 bases). In germline, CDR1 is SQVTM, CDR2 ANQGSEA. The length of the CDR3 is 13 residues. V lost 3 bases, J lost 0 bases, and 9 bases lay in between. The DNA of the CDR3 is TGCAGCGTTGATAGCGGAAACTCCTACGAGCAGTACTTC. As protein: CSVDSGNSYEQYF.

This chain uses TRBV7-2 with TRBJ2-1, with D possibly being TRBD1 (6 bases). Per germline, CDR1 SGHTA and CDR2 FQGNSA. V was clipped by 0 bases and J by 0 bases, with 9 bases between them. The CDR3 has 16 amino acids. The CDR3 coding sequence is TGTGCCAGCAGCTTAGCGGGGACAAGCTCCTACAATGAGCAGTTCTTC. Its translation is CASSLAGTSSYNEQFF.

The J gene is TRBJ2-1, the V gene TRBV5-1, with a tentative D call TRBD2 (6 bases). V was shortened by 1 base and J by 4 bases, with 12 bases between the two germline ends. CDR1 is SGHRS, CDR2 YFSETQ, per germline. The CDR3 consists of 15 residues. This CDR3 reads CASSLWASEYNEQFF. The CDR3 coding sequence is TGCGCCAGCAGCTTGTGGGCTAGCGAGTACAATGAGCAGTTCTTC.

The chain recombines TRBV5-1 with TRBJ2-4; TRBD1 matches at 9 bases. Germline CDR1 SGHRS, CDR2 YFSETQ. This CDR3 contains 15 residues. Trimming removed 0 bases from V and 8 bases from J; junction bases left unmatched: 6. CDR3 region: CASSLADWDRDIQYF. The CDR3 bases are TGCGCCAGCAGCTTGGCTGACTGGGACAGGGACATTCAGTACTTC.

This chain links TRBV10-3 with TRBJ1-1; 7 positions agree with TRBD1. J gave up 5 bases and V 6 bases, and 6 bases lay outside the gene matches. Germline loops: CDR1 ENHRY, CDR2 SYGVKD. This CDR3 has 13 amino acids. CDR3 bases: TGTGCCATCAGGTTCGACAGGGAGACTGAAGCTTTCTTT. Amino acids: CAIRFDRETEAFF.

On this clone itself: Other DNA sequences in the same sample also yield this CDR3. This chain links TRBV7-2 with TRBJ2-7; 7 bases agree with TRBD2. The germline gives CDR1 SGHTA, CDR2 FQGNSA. The trim removed 1 base at V and 1 base at J, leaving 1 base unmatched. CDR3 length: 14 residues. The CDR3: CASSLGGGSYEQYF. CDR3 in DNA: TGTGCCAGCAGCTTAGGGGGAGGGTCCTACGAGCAGTACTTC.

This rearrangement joins TRBV9 to TRBJ2-5, with 15 positions matching TRBD2. The V segment lost 4 bases and the J segment 5 bases; nucleotides outside the gene matches: 6. Germline V gene lookup returns CDR1 SGDLS and CDR2 YYNGEE. The CDR3 spans 16 residues. CDR3: CASSFGLAGGLETQYF. CDR3 coding DNA: TGTGCCAGCAGCTTCGGACTAGCGGGGGGGCTGGAGACCCAGTACTTC.

The chain recombines TRBV5-5 with TRBJ2-5; 8 positions agree with TRBD2. The CDR3 is 16 residues long. Germline trimming cut 0 bases from V and 2 bases from J; bases unmatched to any gene: 6. Germline V lookup: CDR1 SGHKS, CDR2 YYEKEE (reference sequence). CDR3: CASSLAIGGVQETQYF. Here the CDR3 DNA reads TGTGCCAGCAGCTTGGCGATCGGGGGGGTTCAAGAGACCCAGTACTTC.

The chain employs TRBV5-1 and TRBJ2-7; 7 bases are a match to TRBD2. The ends lost 4 bases at V and 3 bases at J; junction bases unmatched: 10. The CDR3 is 15 residues long. The germline V gene has CDR1 SGHRS and CDR2 YFSETQ. In DNA form, the CDR3 reads TGCGCCAGCAGCCTCCGACTAGCTCACCGCTACGAGCAGTACTTC. The encoded protein is CASSLRLAHRYEQYF. Filled out from reference TRBV5-1 and TRBJ2-7, the complete variable domain reads KAGVTQTPRYLIKTRGQQVTLSCSPISGHRSVSWYQQTPGQGLQFLFEYFSETQRNKGNFPGRFSGRQFSNSRSEMNVSTLELGDSALYLCASSLRLAHRYEQYFGPGTRLTVT.

The chain employs TRBV21-1 and TRBJ1-5; the table's D gene call, TRBD1, was not cross checked with the DNA. TRBV21-1 is an annotated pseudogene. The CDR3 loop spans 17 amino acids. The CDR3 DNA reads as TGTGCCAGCAGCAATTGTCTCTGTGACAGACCCAATCAGCCCCAGCATTTT. As protein: CASSNCLCDRPNQPQHF.